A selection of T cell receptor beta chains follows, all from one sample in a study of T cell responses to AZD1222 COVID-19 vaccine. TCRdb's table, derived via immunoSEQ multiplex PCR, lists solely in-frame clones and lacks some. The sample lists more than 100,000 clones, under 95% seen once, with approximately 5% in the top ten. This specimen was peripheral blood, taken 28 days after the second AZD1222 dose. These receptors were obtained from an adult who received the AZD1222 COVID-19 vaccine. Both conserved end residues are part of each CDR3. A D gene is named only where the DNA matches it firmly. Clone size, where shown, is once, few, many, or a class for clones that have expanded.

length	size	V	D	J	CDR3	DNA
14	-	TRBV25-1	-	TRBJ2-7	CASTASRVCYEQYF	TGTGCCAGCACCGCGTCCAGGGTCTGCTACGAGCAGTACTTC
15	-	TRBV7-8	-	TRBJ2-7	CASSLGRGSSYEQYF	TGTGCCAGCAGCTTAGGGAGGGGGAGCTCCTACGAGCAGTACTTC
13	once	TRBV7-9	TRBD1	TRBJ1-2	CASSLGQGRGYTF	TGTGCCAGCAGCTTGGGACAGGGACGGGGCTACACCTTC
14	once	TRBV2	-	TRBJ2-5	CASSQRWGFETQYF	TGTGCCAGCAGTCAACGGTGGGGGTTCGAGACCCAGTACTTC
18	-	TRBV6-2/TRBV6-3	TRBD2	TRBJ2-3	CASSYHTSPAGGTDTQYF	TGTGCCAGCAGTTACCATACCAGCCCAGCGGGAGGCACAGATACGCAGTATTTT
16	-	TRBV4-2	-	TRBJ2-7	CASSQDPFGTGGEQYF	TGTGCCAGCAGCCAAGATCCATTCGGGACTGGAGGTGAGCAGTACTTC
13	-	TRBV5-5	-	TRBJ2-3	CASSPHFTDTQYF	TGTGCCAGCAGCCCCCATTTCACAGATACGCAGTATTTT
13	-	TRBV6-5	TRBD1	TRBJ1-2	CASSPDREEGYTF	TGTGCCAGCAGTCCGGACAGGGAGGAAGGCTACACCTTC
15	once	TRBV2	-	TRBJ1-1	CASSGQGLYLGEAFF	TGTGCCAGCAGTGGGCAGGGGCTGTACCTTGGTGAAGCTTTCTTT
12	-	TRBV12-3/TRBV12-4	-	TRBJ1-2	CATAEQGHGYTF	TGTGCCACCGCGGAACAGGGACACGGCTACACCTTC
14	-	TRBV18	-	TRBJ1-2	CASSPFAGNYGYTF	TGTGCCAGCTCACCGTTCGCGGGTAACTATGGCTACACCTTC
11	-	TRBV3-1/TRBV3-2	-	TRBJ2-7	CASSYFYEQYF	TGTGCCAGCAGCTATTTCTACGAGCAGTACTTC
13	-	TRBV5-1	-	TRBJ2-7	CASSWGTPGEQYF	TGCGCCAGCAGCTGGGGGACGCCGGGGGAGCAGTACTTC
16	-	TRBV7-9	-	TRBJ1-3	CASSPYPDSSGNTIYF	TGTGCCAGCAGCCCTTACCCGGACAGTTCTGGAAACACCATATATTTT
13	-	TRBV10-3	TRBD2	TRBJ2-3	CAVERDPGDTQYF	TGTGCCGTCGAGCGGGACCCAGGGGATACGCAGTATTTT
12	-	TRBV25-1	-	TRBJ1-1	CASSGIGGGAFF	TGTGCCAGCAGTGGGATAGGGGGGGGAGCTTTCTTT
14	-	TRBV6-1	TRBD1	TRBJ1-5	CASREGQGYQPQHF	TGTGCCAGCAGGGAAGGACAGGGGTATCAGCCCCAGCATTTT
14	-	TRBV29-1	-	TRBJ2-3	CSVSGGRWADTQYF	TGCAGCGTTTCTGGAGGGAGATGGGCGGATACGCAGTATTTT
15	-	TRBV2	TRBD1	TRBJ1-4	CASSGEGATNEKLFF	TGTGCCAGCAGTGGAGAGGGGGCGACTAATGAAAAACTGTTTTTT
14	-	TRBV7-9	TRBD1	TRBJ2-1	CATPSGTGGWEQFF	TGTGCCACCCCATCCGGGACAGGGGGTTGGGAGCAGTTCTTC
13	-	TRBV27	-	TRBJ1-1	CASSSILNTEAFF	TGTGCCAGCAGCTCAATTTTAAACACTGAAGCTTTCTTT
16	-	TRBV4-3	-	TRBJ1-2	CASSQEGGGSNYGYTF	TGCGCCAGCAGCCAAGAAGGCGGAGGGTCTAACTATGGCTACACCTTC
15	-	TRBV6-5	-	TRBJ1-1	CASSYSRGTGPEAFF	TGTGCCAGCAGTTACTCTAGGGGCACAGGGCCAGAGGCTTTCTTT
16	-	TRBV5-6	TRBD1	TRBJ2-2	CASSKRTGANTGELFF	TGTGCCAGCAGCAAGCGAACAGGGGCAAACACCGGGGAGCTGTTTTTT
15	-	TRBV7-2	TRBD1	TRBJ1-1	CASSLKQGIHTEAFF	TGTGCCAGCAGCCTAAAACAGGGGATCCACACTGAAGCTTTCTTT
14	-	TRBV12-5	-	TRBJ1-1	CASGSGQQNTEAFF	TGTGCTAGTGGTTCCGGACAGCAGAACACTGAAGCTTTCTTT
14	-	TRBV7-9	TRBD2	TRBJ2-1	CASSMVAGYNEQFF	TGTGCCAGCAGCATGGTAGCGGGTTACAATGAGCAGTTCTTC
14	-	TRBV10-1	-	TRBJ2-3	CASSDPGVTDTQYF	TGCGCCAGCAGTGACCCGGGGGTCACAGATACGCAGTATTTT
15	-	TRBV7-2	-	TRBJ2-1	CASSSPLNLYNEQFF	TGTGCCAGCAGCTCGCCCCTAAACCTCTACAATGAGCAGTTCTTC
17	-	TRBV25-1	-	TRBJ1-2	CASKRPETRKRDYGYTF	TGTGCCAGCAAACGACCTGAAACGAGAAAAAGGGACTATGGCTACACCTTC
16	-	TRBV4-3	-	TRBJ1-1	CASSQDKGSWNTEAFF	TGCGCCAGCAGCCAAGATAAAGGGTCATGGAACACTGAAGCTTTCTTT
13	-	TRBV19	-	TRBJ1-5	CASSILEGQPQHF	TGTGCCAGTAGTATTCTTGAAGGGCAGCCCCAGCATTTT
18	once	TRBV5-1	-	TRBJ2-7	CASSLGEMPRGITGEQYF	TGCGCCAGCAGTTTGGGAGAAATGCCCCGGGGGATAACGGGGGAGCAGTACTTC
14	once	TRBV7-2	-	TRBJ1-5	CASSLASDNQPQHF	TGTGCCAGCAGCTTAGCTAGCGACAATCAGCCCCAGCATTTT
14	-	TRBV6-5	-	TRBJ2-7	CASSRDPGPYEQYF	TGTGCCAGCAGCCGGGATCCGGGGCCCTACGAGCAGTACTTC
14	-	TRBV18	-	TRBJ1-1	CASSPTDMNTEAFF	TGTGCCAGCTCACCGACAGATATGAACACTGAAGCTTTCTTT
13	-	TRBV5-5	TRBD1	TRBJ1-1	CASSWTQGPEAFF	TGTGCCAGCAGCTGGACACAGGGGCCTGAAGCTTTCTTT